These 21 T cell receptor beta chains were sequenced from one sample in a study of blood T cell repertoires in COVID-19. TCRdb's table, derived via immunoSEQ multiplex PCR, lists solely in-frame clones and lacks some. The sample holds some 50,000 clones; around 88% are singletons and the top ten take 2% to 2.5%. Specimen: peripheral blood. The receptors were gathered from a woman aged 55-69 years with acute or convalescent COVID-19.

The V gene is TRBV5-1, the J gene TRBJ1-4; no clear D gene. Germline loops: CDR1 SGHRS, CDR2 YFSETQ. Deletions cut 4 bases from V and 8 bases from J, with 12 bases between. The CDR3 loop spans 13 amino acids. CDR3 nucleotides: TGCGCCAGCAGCACCTGGGGAGGGGAAAAACTGTTTTTT. This gives the protein CASSTWGGEKLFF.

The chain combines TRBV11-1 with TRBJ2-1, with D tentatively TRBD2 (5 bases). With 5 bases removed from V and 2 bases from J, the gap between germline ends came to 10 bases. The CDR3 has 14 residues. Per the germline V gene, CDR1 is SGHAT and CDR2 is FQDESV (reference sequence). The CDR3 protein is CASSPERAYNEQFF. The DNA for the CDR3 is TGTGCCAGCAGCCCCGAGAGGGCCTACAATGAGCAGTTCTTC.

The J gene is TRBJ2-3, the V gene TRBV7-3; perhaps TRBD2 as D (7 bases). The germline gives CDR1 SGHTA, CDR2 FQGTGA. The CDR3 has 15 amino acids. V lost 5 bases to trimming and J lost 1 base, with 13 bases between them. In DNA form, the CDR3 reads TGTGCCAGCAGCCTATCGGGGGGCCGCACAGATACGCAGTATTTT. Translated, it gives CASSLSGGRTDTQYF.

A single count supports this clone. The chain uses TRBV6-5 and TRBJ1-2, with TRBD1 identical over 9 bases. Germline V gives CDR1 MNHEY, CDR2 SVGAGI. The CDR3 spans 14 residues. The J segment lost 8 bases and the V segment lost 5 bases, leaving 9 bases of the junction unmatched. The CDR3 region is CASSHGQGPGGYTF. In nucleotides, the CDR3 is TGTGCCAGCAGTCACGGACAGGGGCCTGGAGGCTACACCTTC.

This chain uses TRBV3-1 (or the pseudogene TRBV3-2) with TRBJ1-4, with 9 positions matching TRBD1. This CDR3 spans 15 amino acids. V shed 4 bases, J shed 7 bases, and the junction held 7 bases outside the gene matches. The germline gives CDR1 LGHDT, CDR2 YNNKEL (reference sequence). As DNA, the CDR3 is TGTGCCAGCAGCCGCTTCGGGACAGGGCTTGAAAAACTGTTTTTT. It specifies CASSRFGTGLEKLFF.

The J gene is TRBJ2-2, the V gene TRBV12-5; possibly TRBD2 for D (6 bases). Trimming stripped 3 bases from V and 1 base from J, with 12 bases between. CDR1 and CDR2 (germline): LGHNT, FRNRAP. CDR3 length equals 16 residues. In DNA, the CDR3 is TGTGCTAGTGGTTTTGGGGACTCTAGGAACACCGGGGAGCTGTTTTTT. As protein: CASGFGDSRNTGELFF.

The chain links TRBV7-8 to TRBJ1-4; 7 positions agree with TRBD1. This CDR3 comprises 14 residues. CDR1 is SGHVS, CDR2 FQNEAQ, per germline. The V gene end was trimmed by 4 bases and the J gene end by 6 bases; junction bases not matched to a gene: 5. CDR3 sequence reads: CASSSRDRDEKLFF. The CDR3, as DNA: TGTGCCAGCAGCTCCCGGGACAGAGATGAAAAACTGTTTTTT.

The chain recombines TRBV3-1 (or the pseudogene TRBV3-2) with TRBJ2-6; D uncertain. Germline lookup yields CDR1 LGHDT and CDR2 YNNKEL (reference sequence). Trimming pared 1 base from V and 1 base from J, leaving 8 bases between. This CDR3 is built from 16 residues. The CDR3 region has the DNA TGTGCCAGCAGCCAAGTTGGAGCATCTGGGGCCAACGTCCTGACTTTC. Translation: CASSQVGASGANVLTF.

This rearrangement joins TRBV2 to TRBJ1-6; the D gene is possibly TRBD1 (5 bases). CDR3 length: 15 amino acids. V was pared by 2 bases and J by 10 bases, with 15 bases between. Germline V gene sequence: CDR1 SNHLY, CDR2 FYNNEI. The CDR3 sequence: CASSEFREVGSPLHF. CDR3 coding DNA: TGTGCCAGCAGTGAATTCAGGGAAGTGGGGTCACCCCTCCACTTT.

This clone came up once. J is TRBJ1-2 and V is TRBV7-9; D is perhaps TRBD1 (6 bases). CDR3 length equals 14 residues. The V gene lost 6 bases and the J gene lost 5 bases, with 16 bases spanning the gap. CDR1 and CDR2 (germline): SEHNR, FQNEAQ (reference sequence). In nucleotides, the CDR3 is TGTGCCAGCAGTCCGGACAGTAGGGCTTATGGCTACACCTTC. Protein product: CASSPDSRAYGYTF.

This chain connects TRBV28 to TRBJ1-5; D is perhaps TRBD1 (6 bases). Germline assignment: CDR1 MDHEN and CDR2 SYDVKM. CDR3 length: 14 residues. V was trimmed by 7 bases and J by 2 bases, leaving 12 bases between them. CDR3 amino acids: CASIQGIRNQPQHF. The CDR3 nucleotides are TGTGCCAGCATACAGGGAATTCGCAATCAGCCCCAGCATTTT.

The chain links TRBV2 to TRBJ1-2; 11 bases match TRBD1. J gave up 3 bases and V 6 bases, and 6 bases lay outside the gene matches. The CDR3 extends over 15 amino acids. CDR1 is SNHLY and CDR2 is FYNNEI in the germline V gene. Here the CDR3 DNA reads TGTGCCAGCAGACAGGACAGGGGGCTTTACTATGGCTACACCTTC. It translates to CASRQDRGLYYGYTF.

The V call is TRBV27, the J call TRBJ2-2; D is perhaps TRBD2 (5 bases). The CDR3 runs to 13 residues. In germline, CDR1 is MNHEY, CDR2 SMNVEV (reference sequence). Trimming cost V 8 bases and J 4 bases, with 11 bases left between them. In DNA, the CDR3 is TGTGCCAGCCTAGCTTATAGCACCGGGGAGCTGTTTTTT. Translation gives CASLAYSTGELFF.

This rearrangement joins TRBV28 to TRBJ2-1; 9 bases are a match to TRBD2. J gave up 7 bases and V 5 bases, and 9 bases lay outside the gene matches. Germline CDR1 and CDR2: MDHEN and SYDVKM. This CDR3 contains 15 residues. The CDR3 reads CASSPSGGGANEQFF. The CDR3 region has the DNA TGTGCCAGCAGTCCCTCGGGCGGGGGGGCTAATGAGCAGTTCTTC.

This clone appeared a single time. J is TRBJ2-1 and V is TRBV24-1, with D possibly matching TRBD1 (5 bases). Looked up from germline, CDR1 is KGHDR and CDR2 is SFDVKD. This CDR3 region has 17 residues. V was trimmed by 5 bases and J by 5 bases, leaving 21 bases between them. For the CDR3, the DNA is TGTGCCACCAGTGCATCTCAGGGATCTTGGTTCAACAATGAGCAGTTCTTC. Protein product: CATSASQGSWFNNEQFF.

V gene TRBV18 combines with J gene TRBJ1-1, with 8 bases aligning to TRBD1. This CDR3 has 15 residues. CDR1 KGHSH and CDR2 LQKENI come from the germline V gene. The V segment lost 2 bases and the J segment 7 bases; nucleotides outside the gene matches: 9. CDR3 loop: CASSPSFGTGGEAFF. CDR3 nucleotide sequence: TGTGCCAGCTCACCATCATTTGGGACAGGAGGTGAAGCTTTCTTT.

J is TRBJ1-1 and V is TRBV19; TRBD1 might be the D (5 bases). In germline, CDR1 is LNHDA, CDR2 SQIVND (reference sequence). CDR3 length: 12 amino acids. V lost 2 bases and J lost 7, with 8 bases in between. The CDR3 loop reads CASSIRGGEAFF. CDR3 bases: TGTGCCAGTAGTATAAGGGGCGGTGAAGCTTTCTTT.

The chain links TRBV7-9 to TRBJ1-6; 8 bases are shared with TRBD1. The V and J ends lost 1 base and 5 bases, in that order; junction bases with no gene match: 1. Germline loops: CDR1 SEHNR, CDR2 FQNEAQ (reference sequence). The CDR3 consists of 15 residues. The CDR3 sequence: CASSLGTGNNSPLHF. The CDR3 coding sequence is TGTGCCAGCAGCTTAGGGACAGGGAATAATTCACCCCTCCACTTT.

The chain links TRBV29-1 to TRBJ1-4; 7 nucleotides match TRBD1. V shed 8 bases and J 4 bases; nucleotides not matched to a gene: 10. CDR3 length: 14 amino acids. Germline V gene data show CDR1 as SQVTM and CDR2 as ANQGSEA. The CDR3: CSIQTGLNNEKLFF. CDR3 DNA: TGCAGCATACAGACAGGGCTCAATAATGAAAAACTGTTTTTT.

The CDR3 is CASSYSTSGNEQFF. The CDR3 DNA reads TGTGCCAGCAGTTACTCGACTAGCGGCAATGAGCAGTTCTTC. The genes are TRBV6-5 and TRBJ2-1; 9 nucleotides line up with TRBD2. Germline assignment: CDR1 MNHEY and CDR2 SVGAGI. CDR3 length equals 14 residues. The trim removed 0 bases at V and 6 bases at J, leaving 0 bases unmatched.

The chain recombines TRBV28 with TRBJ2-5; 9 bases map to TRBD2. The CDR3 loop spans 15 amino acids. Germline assignment: CDR1 MDHEN and CDR2 SYDVKM. V shed 4 bases and J 10 bases; nucleotides not matched to a gene: 13. The CDR3 loop is CASSSPPLSGGRQYF. CDR3 coding DNA: TGTGCCAGCAGTTCCCCTCCGCTTAGCGGGGGTCGCCAGTACTTC.